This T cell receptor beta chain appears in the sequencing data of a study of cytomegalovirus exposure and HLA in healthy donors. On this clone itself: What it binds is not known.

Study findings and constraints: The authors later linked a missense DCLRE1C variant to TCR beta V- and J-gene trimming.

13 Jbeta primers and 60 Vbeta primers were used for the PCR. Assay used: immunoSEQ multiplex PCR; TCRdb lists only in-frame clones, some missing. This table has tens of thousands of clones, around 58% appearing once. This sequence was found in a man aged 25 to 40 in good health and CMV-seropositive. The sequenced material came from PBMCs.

The CDR3 sequence is CASSEGLAGYQETQYF. The CDR3 DNA reads TGCGCCAGCAGCGAGGGACTAGCCGGTTACCAAGAGACCCAGTACTTC. This sequence joins TRBV5-1 and TRBJ2-5; 9 bases line up with TRBD2. This CDR3 comprises 16 residues. CDR1 and CDR2 from the germline V gene are SGHRS and YFSETQ. The J segment lost 0 bases and the V segment lost 4 bases, leaving 7 bases of the junction unmatched.